The rows below give T cell receptor beta chains drawn from one sample of a study of control samples from healthy donors and cancer patients. Only in-frame clones appear in the TCRdb table, and some are missing; sequencing was by immunoSEQ multiplex PCR. The sample records some 120,000 clones, 80% to 95% being singletons. Sample: blood. The receptors derive from a man aged 18 to 30 in good health. Each CDR3 is given with its conserved first and last residue. Fields, in order: J gene, D gene, V gene, clone size, CDR3 protein, CDR3 DNA. D genes are given only for firm matches. Only some rows state a clone size, as once, few, many or a class for expanded clones.

TRBJ2-7,.,TRBV11-2,.,CASSQGPLEQYF,TGTGCCAGCAGCCAGGGCCCGTTGGAGCAGTACTTC
TRBJ2-5,.,TRBV11-1,.,CASSLGLETQYF,TGTGCCAGCAGCTTGGGTTTGGAGACCCAGTACTTC
TRBJ2-1,.,TRBV2,.,CASTTVGVTSLREQFF,TGTGCCAGCACGACTGTCGGGGTGACTAGTTTGAGGGAGCAGTTCTTC
TRBJ2-7,TRBD1,TRBV7-2,.,CASSLWGQSSYEQYF,TGTGCCAGCAGCTTATGGGGACAGAGCTCCTACGAGCAGTACTTC
TRBJ2-6,.,TRBV5-1,once,CASSPHEAGANVLTF,TGCGCCAGCAGCCCTCACGAGGCTGGGGCCAACGTCCTGACTTTC
TRBJ2-7,.,TRBV5-6,once,CASSLPRATYEQYF,TGTGCCAGCAGCTTGCCGAGGGCCACCTACGAGCAGTACTTC
TRBJ1-2,TRBD1,TRBV4-3,.,CASSQGYDRVGGYTF,TGCGCCAGCAGCCAAGGGTACGACAGGGTCGGCGGCTACACCTTC
TRBJ2-6,TRBD2,TRBV29-1,.,CSVGSGSSSSGANVLTF,TGCAGCGTTGGTAGCGGGAGTTCGAGCTCTGGGGCCAACGTCCTGACTTTC
TRBJ2-3,.,TRBV9,.,CASSVVGPDTQYF,TGTGCCAGCAGCGTAGTGGGCCCAGATACGCAGTATTTT
TRBJ1-2,.,TRBV10-1,.,CASTPTGMGYGYTF,TGCGCCAGCACCCCGACCGGGATGGGCTATGGCTACACCTTC
TRBJ1-1,.,TRBV5-1,once,CASSLAGTSNTEAFF,TGCGCCAGCAGCTTGGCCGGGACATCCAACACTGAAGCTTTCTTT
TRBJ1-3,.,TRBV3-1/TRBV3-2,.,CASSQGAGLGASGNTIYF,TGTGCCAGCAGCCAGGGGGCCGGACTGGGCGCCTCTGGAAACACCATATATTTT
TRBJ2-7,.,TRBV2,.,CASSRIWDGDYEQYF,TGTGCCAGCAGTAGGATCTGGGACGGAGACTACGAGCAGTACTTC
TRBJ2-1,TRBD2,TRBV7-2,.,CASRPTSGDWSEQFF,TGTGCCAGCAGACCCACTAGCGGGGATTGGAGTGAGCAGTTCTTC
TRBJ1-4,.,TRBV11-2,.,CASSLGVKEKLFF,TGTGCCAGCAGCTTAGGAGTGAAAGAAAAACTGTTTTTT
TRBJ2-5,.,TRBV12-3/TRBV12-4,.,CASMGGGETQYF,TGTGCCAGCATGGGAGGGGGAGAGACCCAGTACTTC
TRBJ2-3,TRBD1,TRBV11-2,.,CASSWGTVAADTQYF,TGTGCCAGCAGCTGGGGGACAGTTGCCGCAGATACGCAGTATTTT